The rows below give T cell receptor beta chains drawn from one sample of a study of T cells after yellow fever vaccination. TCRdb independently ran MiXCR on the 5' RACE reads; one entry per CDR3 protein. The sample contains about 260,000 distinct CDR3 sequences, about 5.2% of which appear only once. The sequenced sample was CD4+ T cells sorted from PBMCs, obtained on the day of the yellow fever booster vaccination. All receptors come from a young man who received the YFV17D yellow fever vaccine. CDR3s leave out the opening cysteine and the closing phenylalanine or tryptophan. Fields, in order: V gene, clone size, CDR3 length, J gene, CDR3 protein. Clone sizes are given selectively: once, few, many, or a class where the clone is expanded.

v_call: TRBV5-4; clone_size: .; cdr3_length: 13; j_call: TRBJ2-5; cdr3_aa: ASSSTGGGQETQY
v_call: TRBV5-6; clone_size: few; cdr3_length: 13; j_call: TRBJ2-1; cdr3_aa: ASSSTPTLSMEQF
v_call: TRBV19; clone_size: .; cdr3_length: 12; j_call: TRBJ1-4; cdr3_aa: ASSTGGADEKLF
v_call: TRBV2; clone_size: few; cdr3_length: 11; j_call: TRBJ2-1; cdr3_aa: ASSVITYNEQF
v_call: TRBV6-1; clone_size: few; cdr3_length: 10; j_call: TRBJ1-2; cdr3_aa: ASSDHSPGYT
v_call: TRBV5-5; clone_size: few; cdr3_length: 13; j_call: TRBJ1-1; cdr3_aa: ASSFYVWGDTEAF
v_call: TRBV19; clone_size: .; cdr3_length: 10; j_call: TRBJ1-5; cdr3_aa: ASSIGLQPQH
v_call: TRBV5-1; clone_size: many; cdr3_length: 13; j_call: TRBJ2-5; cdr3_aa: ASSDGIGELETQY
v_call: TRBV4-2; clone_size: .; cdr3_length: 12; j_call: TRBJ2-7; cdr3_aa: ASSHSGGVGEQY
v_call: TRBV20-1; clone_size: few; cdr3_length: 11; j_call: TRBJ2-1; cdr3_aa: SARAPGRDEQF
v_call: TRBV4-1; clone_size: many; cdr3_length: 13; j_call: TRBJ2-2; cdr3_aa: ASSQVRALTGELF
v_call: TRBV19; clone_size: few; cdr3_length: 11; j_call: TRBJ2-1; cdr3_aa: ASRLAGNNEQF
v_call: TRBV9; clone_size: few; cdr3_length: 11; j_call: TRBJ2-3; cdr3_aa: ASSEWWSDTQY
v_call: TRBV10-3; clone_size: .; cdr3_length: 12; j_call: TRBJ1-3; cdr3_aa: ATQQGLSGNTIY
v_call: TRBV7-3; clone_size: .; cdr3_length: 15; j_call: TRBJ1-6; cdr3_aa: ASSLTPPGPGDSPLH
v_call: TRBV4-3; clone_size: .; cdr3_length: 14; j_call: TRBJ2-7; cdr3_aa: ASSQEPSAGPYEQY
v_call: TRBV20-1; clone_size: .; cdr3_length: 12; j_call: TRBJ2-3; cdr3_aa: SAIPAGVQDTQY
v_call: TRBV10-3; clone_size: few; cdr3_length: 13; j_call: TRBJ2-3; cdr3_aa: AISGAVGSTDTQY
v_call: TRBV2; clone_size: .; cdr3_length: 16; j_call: TRBJ1-6; cdr3_aa: ASIVVGDGSSYNSPLH
v_call: TRBV19; clone_size: .; cdr3_length: 13; j_call: TRBJ2-5; cdr3_aa: ASTSSGVIQETQY
v_call: TRBV4-2; clone_size: few; cdr3_length: 12; j_call: TRBJ1-1; cdr3_aa: ASSQVQIDTEAF
v_call: TRBV10-3; clone_size: many; cdr3_length: 11; j_call: TRBJ1-1; cdr3_aa: AISGSENTEAF
v_call: TRBV4-2; clone_size: few; cdr3_length: 14; j_call: TRBJ2-7; cdr3_aa: ASSQLLVGGSYEQY
v_call: TRBV4-1; clone_size: many; cdr3_length: 14; j_call: TRBJ2-2; cdr3_aa: ASSHRATGPTGELF
v_call: TRBV7-2; clone_size: many; cdr3_length: 13; j_call: TRBJ1-4; cdr3_aa: ASSLGPATNEKLF
v_call: TRBV29-1; clone_size: few; cdr3_length: 10; j_call: TRBJ2-5; cdr3_aa: SVAPGVETQY
v_call: TRBV7-2; clone_size: few; cdr3_length: 12; j_call: TRBJ2-1; cdr3_aa: ASSYSGGDNEQF
v_call: TRBV10-3; clone_size: few; cdr3_length: 15; j_call: TRBJ2-3; cdr3_aa: AISEGLAGGRTYTQY
v_call: TRBV4-3; clone_size: .; cdr3_length: 13; j_call: TRBJ2-5; cdr3_aa: ASSQDLRPQETQY
v_call: TRBV24-1; clone_size: few; cdr3_length: 13; j_call: TRBJ1-2; cdr3_aa: ATSDPSRGSYGYT
v_call: TRBV4-2; clone_size: many; cdr3_length: 13; j_call: TRBJ2-2; cdr3_aa: ASRRDRSSAGELF
v_call: TRBV20-1; clone_size: .; cdr3_length: 11; j_call: TRBJ1-6; cdr3_aa: SARPGVRSPLH
v_call: TRBV7-2; clone_size: many; cdr3_length: 11; j_call: TRBJ1-6; cdr3_aa: ASSRDRASPLH
v_call: TRBV7-2; clone_size: few; cdr3_length: 12; j_call: TRBJ1-1; cdr3_aa: ASSVRNWDTEAF
v_call: TRBV9; clone_size: few; cdr3_length: 12; j_call: TRBJ2-2; cdr3_aa: ASSVLGNPGELF
v_call: TRBV2; clone_size: few; cdr3_length: 13; j_call: TRBJ2-2; cdr3_aa: ASKGGLANTGELF
v_call: TRBV25-1; clone_size: many; cdr3_length: 11; j_call: TRBJ2-3; cdr3_aa: ASSEQGPDTQY
v_call: TRBV7-8; clone_size: few; cdr3_length: 11; j_call: TRBJ2-5; cdr3_aa: ASTRTRAETQY
v_call: TRBV5-1; clone_size: many; cdr3_length: 13; j_call: TRBJ2-5; cdr3_aa: ASSLGQPGGETQY
v_call: TRBV11-2; clone_size: .; cdr3_length: 13; j_call: TRBJ2-7; cdr3_aa: ASSTRWGGTYEQY
v_call: TRBV20-1; clone_size: .; cdr3_length: 10; j_call: TRBJ2-5; cdr3_aa: SGLERSETQY
v_call: TRBV6-5; clone_size: many; cdr3_length: 11; j_call: TRBJ1-1; cdr3_aa: ASTLNGGDKAF
v_call: TRBV25-1; clone_size: .; cdr3_length: 10; j_call: TRBJ1-2; cdr3_aa: ASTTDSLGYT
v_call: TRBV5-4; clone_size: few; cdr3_length: 15; j_call: TRBJ2-1; cdr3_aa: ASSLDDRSQGWYEQF
v_call: TRBV5-1; clone_size: many; cdr3_length: 14; j_call: TRBJ1-2; cdr3_aa: ASSPEAVTSPHGYT